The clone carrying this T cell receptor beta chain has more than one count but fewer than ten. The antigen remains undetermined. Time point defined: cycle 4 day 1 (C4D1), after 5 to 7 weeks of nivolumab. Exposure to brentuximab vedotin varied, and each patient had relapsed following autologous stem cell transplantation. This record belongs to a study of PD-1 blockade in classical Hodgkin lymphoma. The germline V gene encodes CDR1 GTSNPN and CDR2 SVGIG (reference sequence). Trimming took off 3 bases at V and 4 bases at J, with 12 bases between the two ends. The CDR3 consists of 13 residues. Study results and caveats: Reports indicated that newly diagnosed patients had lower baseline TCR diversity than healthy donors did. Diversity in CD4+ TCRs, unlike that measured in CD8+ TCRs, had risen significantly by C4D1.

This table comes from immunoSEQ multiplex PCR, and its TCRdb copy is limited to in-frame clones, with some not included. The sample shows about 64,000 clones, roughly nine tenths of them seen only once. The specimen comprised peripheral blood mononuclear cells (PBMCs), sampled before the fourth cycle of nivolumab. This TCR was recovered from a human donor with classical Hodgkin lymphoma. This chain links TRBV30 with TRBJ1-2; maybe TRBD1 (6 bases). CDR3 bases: TGTGCCTGGAGGGGGGGGCCCTCCTATGGCTACACCTTC. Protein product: CAWRGGPSYGYTF.